These T cell receptor beta chains were read from a single sample in a study of CD8 T cells in ankylosing spondylitis. In TCRdb, the 5' RACE reads were re-called with MiXCR into one record per CDR3 protein. The table lists about 170,000 distinct CDR3 sequences, 15% to 20% of them singletons. The specimen was blood, either unsorted or a sorted T cell fraction (not recorded which). These receptors originate from a male donor with ankylosing spondylitis or in good health (not recorded which). CDR3s include the opening cysteine and the closing phenylalanine or tryptophan. D genes are given only for firm matches. Part of the rows lack a size; the others show once, few, many or a class for expanded clones.

d_gene	v_gene	j_gene	abundance	CDR3nt	CDR3aa
.	TRBV6-6	TRBJ1-1	.	TGTGCCGGGGGGGACGGAGACACTGAAGCTTTCTTT	CAGGDGDTEAFF
.	TRBV9	TRBJ2-3	few	TGTGCCAGCAGCGTAGGGGGGTCGAACACAGATACGCAGTATTTT	CASSVGGSNTDTQYF
.	TRBV20-1	TRBJ2-1	many	TGCAGTGCTTATGGGACTTACAATGAGCAGTTCTTC	CSAYGTYNEQFF
.	TRBV6-1	TRBJ2-7	many	TGTGCCAGCAGTGAACGAGGCGAGCAGTACTTC	CASSERGEQYF
.	TRBV20-1	TRBJ1-5	many	TGCAGTGCTAGAAATTATAGCAATCAGCCCCAGCATTTT	CSARNYSNQPQHF
TRBD1	TRBV7-9	TRBJ1-1	few	TGTGCCAGCAGCTTCTCCGGGACAGTGGGAACTGAAGCTTTCTTT	CASSFSGTVGTEAFF
TRBD1	TRBV5-1	TRBJ1-4	few	TGCGCCAGCAGCTGGGGGACAGGGGGGAATGAAAAACTGTTTTTT	CASSWGTGGNEKLFF
.	TRBV6-5	TRBJ2-7	many	TGTGCCAGCAGTTACTCTCATGGCTACGAGCAGTACTTC	CASSYSHGYEQYF
.	TRBV7-2	TRBJ1-2	few	TGTGCCAGCAGCTTACTCCCCTCAGGAACTAACTATGGCTACACCTTC	CASSLLPSGTNYGYTF
TRBD2	TRBV5-1	TRBJ2-3	few	TGCGCCAGCAACTTAGGGACTAGCGGGATGGGAACAGATACGCAGTATTTT	CASNLGTSGMGTDTQYF
.	TRBV2	TRBJ2-7	many	TGTGCCAGCAGTGCAGGGATCTACGAGCAGTACTTC	CASSAGIYEQYF
.	TRBV29-1	TRBJ2-2	many	TGCAGCGTTCGGGGGGCTTCGAACACCGGGGAGCTGTTTTTT	CSVRGASNTGELFF
TRBD2	TRBV29-1	TRBJ2-1	.	TGCAGCGTGGCCAGAGCGGGAGCCTACAATGAGCAGTTCTTC	CSVARAGAYNEQFF
.	TRBV20-1	TRBJ2-1	.	TGCAGTGCTAGAGGCGGCCTGCGGGAGCAGTTCTTC	CSARGGLREQFF
TRBD2	TRBV20-1	TRBJ2-3	.	TGCAGTGCCTCCAGGGTAGCGGGAGGTATTCAAGATACGCAGTATTTT	CSASRVAGGIQDTQYF
.	TRBV20-1	TRBJ2-5	.	TGCAGTGCTAGAGATCCCGCGGTAGGCCAAGAGACCCAGTACTTC	CSARDPAVGQETQYF
.	TRBV20-1	TRBJ2-7	.	TGCAGTGCGAGCAGGACTGTCACCTACGAGCAGTACTTC	CSASRTVTYEQYF
TRBD2	TRBV10-3	TRBJ2-7	.	TGTGCCATCAGTGGGGGAGCGACTAGCGGGAGTCACGAGCAGTACTTC	CAISGGATSGSHEQYF
.	TRBV12-3/TRBV12-4	TRBJ2-3	few	TGTGCCAGCAATCTGCAGGGCACAGATACGCAGTATTTT	CASNLQGTDTQYF
.	TRBV21-1	TRBJ2-2	many	TGTGCCAGCAGCACAAAAGGCGGGACAGGGTGGGCCGGGGAGCTGTTTTTT	CASSTKGGTGWAGELFF
.	TRBV6-5	TRBJ2-6	.	TGTGCCAGCAGTTACGAGGACTCTGGGGCCAACGTCCTGACTTTC	CASSYEDSGANVLTF
.	TRBV29-1	TRBJ1-5	few	TGCAGCGTTGAAGGGGGAGGCAGGGATCAGCCCCAGCATTTT	CSVEGGGRDQPQHF
.	TRBV29-1	TRBJ2-3	few	TGCAGCGCTACCCCCCTCACCGCAGATACGCAGTATTTT	CSATPLTADTQYF
.	TRBV2	TRBJ2-2	many	TGTGCCAGCACTGGACGGAACACCGGGGAGCTGTTTTTT	CASTGRNTGELFF
.	TRBV29-1	TRBJ1-6	.	TGCAGCGTCACCGACAGCGATTCACCCCTCCACTTT	CSVTDSDSPLHF
.	TRBV10-1	TRBJ2-5	many	TGCGCCAGCAGTGAGTCAAAAGGAGATTGGACCCAGTACTTC	CASSESKGDWTQYF
.	TRBV7-9	TRBJ1-5	few	TGTGCCAGCAGCTTCGGGTATAGCAATCAGCCCCAGCATTTT	CASSFGYSNQPQHF
.	TRBV20-1	TRBJ2-7	few	TGCAGTGCTAGAGATAAGGGAATTGGCTCCTACGAGCAGTACTTC	CSARDKGIGSYEQYF
TRBD1	TRBV12-3/TRBV12-4	TRBJ1-1	many	TGTGCCAGCAGTCCCCGGACAGGGGGCACTGAAGCTTTCTTT	CASSPRTGGTEAFF
TRBD1	TRBV20-1	TRBJ1-4	many	TGCAGTGCGCAGGGACAGGGGGGGGAAAAACTGTTTTTT	CSAQGQGGEKLFF
.	TRBV28	TRBJ2-5	many	TGTGCCAGCAGTCTACAGGGATCGGAGATCCAGTACTTC	CASSLQGSEIQYF
TRBD2	TRBV7-8	TRBJ2-1	.	TGTGCCAGCAGGTCACTGGGACTAGCAGGCGGTGAGCAGTTCTTC	CASRSLGLAGGEQFF
TRBD2	TRBV27	TRBJ2-1	.	TGTGCCAGCAGTTTAGGGGCTAGCGGATACAATGAGCAGTTCTTC	CASSLGASGYNEQFF
TRBD1	TRBV4-2	TRBJ2-2	few	TGTGCCAGCAGCCAACGGACAGGGCTGAACACCGGGGAGCTGTTTTTT	CASSQRTGLNTGELFF
TRBD1	TRBV27	TRBJ2-1	.	TGTGCCAGCAGTTTACTTCCGGGACAGGGGGGTAATGAGCAGTTCTTC	CASSLLPGQGGNEQFF
.	TRBV20-1	TRBJ2-2	many	TGCAGTGCTAGAGATATGTCAGGGAAAAATCCCGGGGAGCTGTTTTTT	CSARDMSGKNPGELFF
TRBD1	TRBV24-1	TRBJ2-1	many	TGTGCCACCCAACCGGGACAGGGTTACAATGAGCAGTTCTTC	CATQPGQGYNEQFF
.	TRBV28	TRBJ2-1	few	TGTGCCAGCAGCGACGGGTTGGGCTCCTACAATGAGCAGTTCTTC	CASSDGLGSYNEQFF
.	TRBV5-1	TRBJ2-2	.	TGCGCCAGCAGCTTGAGGACCACTGCGAACACCGGGGAGCTGTTTTTT	CASSLRTTANTGELFF
TRBD2	TRBV5-6	TRBJ2-1	many	TGTGCCAGCAGCTCTCTTCTAGCGGGAGGGTACAATGAGCAGTTCTTC	CASSSLLAGGYNEQFF
.	TRBV2	TRBJ2-5	many	TGTGCCAGCAGTGCTGGGTCGCTTGGGGGGGAGACCCAGTACTTC	CASSAGSLGGETQYF
TRBD2	TRBV27	TRBJ2-2	many	TGTGCCAGCAGTCTCCCTAGCGGGAGGGATACCGGGGAGCTGTTTTTT	CASSLPSGRDTGELFF
TRBD1	TRBV12-3/TRBV12-4	TRBJ1-2	few	TGTGCCAGCAGAGGACAGGGTGGCTATGGCTACACCTTC	CASRGQGGYGYTF
.	TRBV5-4	TRBJ2-4	few	TGTGCCAGCAGCCCTGGGGGAGTAGCCAAAAACATTCAGTACTTC	CASSPGGVAKNIQYF
TRBD1	TRBV29-1	TRBJ2-7	few	TGCAGCGTTGAATCAGTCCAGGGGGCCACCTACGAGCAGTACTTC	CSVESVQGATYEQYF
.	TRBV12-3/TRBV12-4	TRBJ2-5	.	TGTGCCAGCAGTTTAATGGGGGTAAAGGAGACCCAGTACTTC	CASSLMGVKETQYF
TRBD2	TRBV20-1	TRBJ2-1	many	TGCAGTGCTAGAGATGGCCGGACTAGTGTTTTCGAGCAGTTCTTC	CSARDGRTSVFEQFF
.	TRBV6-6	TRBJ1-5	few	TGTGCCAGCAGTTACTCGACAGATCAGCCCCAGCATTTT	CASSYSTDQPQHF
.	TRBV20-1	TRBJ2-7	few	TGCAGTGCTCGCGAACAGGGGAGGAACGAGCAGTACTTC	CSAREQGRNEQYF
TRBD1	TRBV29-1	TRBJ2-4	many	TGCAGCGTTGCGGGGACAGGGACCAAAAACATTCAGTACTTC	CSVAGTGTKNIQYF
TRBD1	TRBV6-1	TRBJ1-4	few	TGTGCCAGCAGCCGGGACAGGCGGGAGGAAAAACTGTTTTTT	CASSRDRREEKLFF
.	TRBV3-1	TRBJ1-1	.	TGTGCCAGCAGCCAAGATGGCAACATGAACACTGAAGCTTTCTTT	CASSQDGNMNTEAFF
TRBD1	TRBV29-1	TRBJ2-2	many	TGCAGCGTGACCCCAGGGGGCTTAGAGGCCGGGGAGCTGTTTTTT	CSVTPGGLEAGELFF
TRBD1	TRBV12-3/TRBV12-4	TRBJ2-1	.	TGTGCCAGCAGTTTAGGGGCAGGGGGCAATGAGCAGTTCTTC	CASSLGAGGNEQFF
.	TRBV10-3	TRBJ2-1	.	TGTGCCATCAGGGGGGCCGCTAACGTCTACAATGAGCAGTTCTTC	CAIRGAANVYNEQFF
.	TRBV5-1	TRBJ2-5	few	TGCGCCAGCAGCTTGGCCGTGGGCTCGCCCCAAGAGACCCAGTACTTC	CASSLAVGSPQETQYF
.	TRBV11-2	TRBJ1-1	many	TGTGCCAGCAGCAACCGGGGACAGAACACTGAAGCTTTCTTT	CASSNRGQNTEAFF
.	TRBV19	TRBJ1-2	.	TGTGCCAGTAGTATTGGACACAACTATGGCTACACCTTC	CASSIGHNYGYTF
TRBD1	TRBV29-1	TRBJ2-6	.	TGCAGCGTTGTCGCCCCCCCGACAGGGACGAAGACTGGGGCCAACGTCCTGACTTTC	CSVVAPPTGTKTGANVLTF
.	TRBV29-1	TRBJ1-2	few	TGCAGCGTTCCCCACGTTCCCTCTTATGGCTACACCTTC	CSVPHVPSYGYTF